One and the same sample provided the 10 T cell receptor beta chains below, sequenced in a study of shared clonotypes between healthy human individuals. Clones were sequenced by immunoSEQ multiplex PCR, and TCRdb holds only the in-frame ones, with some missing. The data show 800,000 to 1,200,000 clones, with about four fifths seen just once and 0.52% held by the top ten. Source material: memory CD4+ T cells from PBMCs. Subset of the sample: CD45RA-negative fraction. Receptors were obtained from a man between 18 and 29 years old in good health. Some clones in this sample may be carry-over from other donors' samples.

This chain joins TRBV11-1 and TRBJ2-1; 9 bases align to TRBD2. J lost 2 bases, V lost 4 bases, and 3 bases had no gene match. CDR1 and CDR2 from the germline V gene are SGHAT and FQDESV (reference sequence). The CDR3 has 15 amino acids. The CDR3 here is CASSSTSGAYNEQFF. For the CDR3, the DNA is TGTGCCAGCAGCTCGACTAGCGGAGCCTACAATGAGCAGTTCTTC.

The rearrangement links TRBV27 to TRBJ2-5; 9 bases line up with TRBD1. The J call is uncertain, as TRBJ2-7 better fits the DNA end. Germline V lookup: CDR1 MNHEY, CDR2 SMNVEV (reference sequence). The CDR3 totals 15 residues. The CDR3 DNA reads as TGTGCCAGCCGAACGGTGGGACAGGGAGCCTACGAGCAGTACTTC. It translates to CASRTVGQGAYEQYF.

This clone was seen a single time. The chain joins TRBV2 to TRBJ1-5; TRBD1 matches at 12 bases. The length of the CDR3 is 15 residues. The V segment lost 5 bases and the J segment 5 bases; nucleotides outside the gene matches: 4. The germline V gene has CDR1 SNHLY and CDR2 FYNNEI. CDR3 sequence (DNA): TGTGCCAGCAGTCGGGACAGGGGGCCCGATCAGCCCCAGCATTTT. Amino acids: CASSRDRGPDQPQHF.

V usage is TRBV30 and J usage is TRBJ1-4, with TRBD1 as a possible D gene (5 bases). The CDR3 is 14 residues long. The V end was cut by 2 bases, the J end by 7 bases, with 14 bases between. Looked up from germline, CDR1 is GTSNPN and CDR2 is SVGIG (reference sequence). The CDR3 loop reads CAWSRQPGFEKLFF. CDR3 in DNA: TGTGCCTGGAGTCGACAGCCGGGTTTTGAAAAACTGTTTTTT.

This clone was seen a handful of times. The gene calls are TRBV14 and TRBJ2-2; D is ambiguous. V lost 4 bases, J lost 6 bases, and 12 bases lay in between. Germline V gene lookup returns CDR1 SGHDN and CDR2 FVKESK. The CDR3 has 14 residues. The CDR3 here is CASSLVTLSGELFF. DNA for the CDR3: TGTGCCAGCAGCCTCGTAACCCTCTCCGGGGAGCTGTTTTTT. The full variable domain, rest sourced from reference TRBV14 and TRBJ2-2, is EAGVTQFPSHSVIEKGQTVTLRCDPISGHDNLYWYRRVMGKEIKFLLHFVKESKQDESGMPNNRFLAERTGGTYSTLKVQPAELEDSGVYFCASSLVTLSGELFFGEGSRLTVL.

The chain employs TRBV5-1 and TRBJ2-1; weak D call: TRBD2 (5 bases). The CDR3 contains 13 residues. Germline V gene sequence: CDR1 SGHRS, CDR2 YFSETQ. V gave up 2 bases and J gave up 15 bases, with 18 bases separating them. CDR3 DNA: TGCGCCAGCAGCTTTTCCGGAGGTCGCGGGCCGTTCTTC. Translating it yields CASSFSGGRGPFF.

Here the CDR3 reads CASSQGPIVTDTQYF. The CDR3 coding sequence is TGTGCCAGCAGCCAGGGACCTATTGTAACAGATACGCAGTATTTT. The chain joins TRBV7-9 to TRBJ2-3; D may correspond to TRBD1 or TRBD2 (5 bases each). Trimming left V 5 bases short and J 3 bases short, with 15 bases between. CDR3 size: 15 residues. Germline values: CDR1 SEHNR, CDR2 FQNEAQ (reference sequence). The full variable domain, its missing parts supplied by reference TRBV7-9 and TRBJ2-3, is DTGVSQNPRHKITKRGQNVTFRCDPISEHNRLYWYRQTLGQGPEFLTYFQNEAQLEKSRLLSDRFSAERPKGSFSTLEIQRTEQGDSAMYLCASSQGPIVTDTQYFGPGTRLTVL.

The chain carries TRBV2 and TRBJ2-7; possibly TRBD2 for D (5 bases). This CDR3 comprises 13 residues. Germline CDR1 and CDR2: SNHLY and FYNNEI. V was shortened by 4 bases and J by 7 bases, with 14 bases between the two germline ends. This CDR3 is CASSGAPRGEQYF. In nucleotides, the CDR3 is TGTGCCAGCAGTGGAGCCCCCAGAGGGGAGCAGTACTTC.

Only a few counts were recorded for this clone. The V call is TRBV5-4, the J call TRBJ2-1, with D hard to call. This CDR3 is 14 amino acids long. The germline CDR1 and CDR2 sequences are SGHNT and YYREEE (reference sequence). The V end lost 4 bases, the J end lost 10 bases, and 18 bases lay between the germline ends. The CDR3 sequence: CASSDKNYPEEQFF. DNA of the CDR3: TGTGCCAGCAGCGACAAAAACTACCCTGAGGAGCAGTTCTTC.

The rearrangement links TRBV10-3 to TRBJ2-5; no firm D call. Germline CDR1 ENHRY, CDR2 SYGVKD. The ends were cut back, 2 bases at V and 5 bases at J, with 15 bases in the middle. The CDR3 runs 15 residues. The CDR3 loop reads CAISERRPPGETQYF. CDR3 nucleotide sequence: TGTGCCATCAGTGAGCGCAGGCCCCCCGGGGAGACCCAGTACTTC.